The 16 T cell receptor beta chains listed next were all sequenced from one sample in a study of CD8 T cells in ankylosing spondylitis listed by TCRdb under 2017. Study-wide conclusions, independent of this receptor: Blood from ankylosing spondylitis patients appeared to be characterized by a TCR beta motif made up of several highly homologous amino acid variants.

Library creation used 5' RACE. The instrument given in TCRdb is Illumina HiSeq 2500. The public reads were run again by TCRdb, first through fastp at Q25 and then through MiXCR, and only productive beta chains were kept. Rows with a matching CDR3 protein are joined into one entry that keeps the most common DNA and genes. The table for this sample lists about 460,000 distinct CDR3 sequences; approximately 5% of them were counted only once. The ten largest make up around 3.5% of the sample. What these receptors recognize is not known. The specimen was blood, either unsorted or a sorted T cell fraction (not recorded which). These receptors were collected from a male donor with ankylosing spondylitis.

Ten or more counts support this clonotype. DNA of the CDR3: TGCGCCAGCAGCTCAGCCAACTCTGGGGCCAACGTCCTGACTTTC. Its translation is CASSSANSGANVLTF. V is TRBV5-1 and J is TRBJ2-6, with D hard to call. Germline V gene lookup returns CDR1 SGHRS and CDR2 YFSETQ. The CDR3 length is 15 residues. V shed 3 bases and J shed 0 bases, with 7 bases lying between them.

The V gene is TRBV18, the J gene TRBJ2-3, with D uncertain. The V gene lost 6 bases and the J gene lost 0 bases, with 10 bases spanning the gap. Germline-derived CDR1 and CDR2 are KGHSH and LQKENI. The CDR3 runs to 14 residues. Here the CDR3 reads CASSALPSTDTQYF. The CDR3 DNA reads TGTGCCAGCTCTGCACTGCCTAGCACAGATACGCAGTATTTT.

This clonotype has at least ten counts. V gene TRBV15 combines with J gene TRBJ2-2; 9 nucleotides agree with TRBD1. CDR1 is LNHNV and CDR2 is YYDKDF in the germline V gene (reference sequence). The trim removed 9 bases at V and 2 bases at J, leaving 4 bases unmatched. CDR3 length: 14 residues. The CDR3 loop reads CATRDRANTGELFF. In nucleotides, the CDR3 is TGTGCCACAAGGGACAGGGCCAACACCGGGGAGCTGTTTTTT.

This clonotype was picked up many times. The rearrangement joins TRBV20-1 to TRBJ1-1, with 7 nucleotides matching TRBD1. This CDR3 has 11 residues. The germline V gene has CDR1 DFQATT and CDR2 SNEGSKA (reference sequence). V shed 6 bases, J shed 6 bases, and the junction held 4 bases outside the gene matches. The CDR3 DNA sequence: TGCAGTGCGAGACAGGGCGCTGAAGCTTTCTTT. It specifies CSARQGAEAFF.

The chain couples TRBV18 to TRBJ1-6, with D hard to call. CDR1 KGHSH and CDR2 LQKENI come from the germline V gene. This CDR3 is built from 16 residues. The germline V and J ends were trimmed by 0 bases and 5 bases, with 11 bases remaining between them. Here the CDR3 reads CASSPPGGRHNSPLHF. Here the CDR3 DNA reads TGTGCCAGCTCACCACCTGGAGGACGGCATAATTCACCCCTCCACTTT.

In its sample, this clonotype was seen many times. This CDR3 is CASSQLDEWNTEAFF. The CDR3 DNA reads as TGTGCCAGCAGCCAACTGGACGAATGGAACACTGAAGCTTTCTTT. The V and J genes are TRBV7-9 and TRBJ1-1; D call uncertain. The CDR3 covers 15 residues. In germline, CDR1 is SEHNR, CDR2 FQNEAQ (reference sequence). Trimming stripped 5 bases from V and 1 base from J, with 14 bases between.

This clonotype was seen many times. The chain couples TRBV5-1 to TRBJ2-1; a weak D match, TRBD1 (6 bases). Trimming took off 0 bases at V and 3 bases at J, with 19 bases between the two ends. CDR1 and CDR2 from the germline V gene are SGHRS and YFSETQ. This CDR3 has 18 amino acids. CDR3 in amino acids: CASSLVYTGIGFYNEQFF. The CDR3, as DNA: TGCGCCAGCAGCTTGGTATACACAGGGATAGGTTTCTACAATGAGCAGTTCTTC.

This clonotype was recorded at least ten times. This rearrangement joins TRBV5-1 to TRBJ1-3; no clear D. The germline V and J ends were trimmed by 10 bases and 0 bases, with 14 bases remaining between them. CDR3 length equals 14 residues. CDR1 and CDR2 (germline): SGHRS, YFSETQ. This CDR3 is CASRGGGSGNTIYF. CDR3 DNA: TGCGCCTCTAGAGGCGGCGGCTCTGGAAACACCATATATTTT.

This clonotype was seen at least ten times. The CDR3 protein is CASRALWGYTF. The CDR3 nucleotides are TGTGCCAGCAGAGCTCTGTGGGGCTACACCTTC. The chain joins TRBV21-1 to TRBJ1-2. TRBV21-1 is listed as a pseudogene. This CDR3 is built from 11 residues.

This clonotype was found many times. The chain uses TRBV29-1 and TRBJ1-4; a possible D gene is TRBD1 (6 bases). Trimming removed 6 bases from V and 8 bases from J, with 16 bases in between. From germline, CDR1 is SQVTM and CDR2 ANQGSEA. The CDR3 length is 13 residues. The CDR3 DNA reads TGCAGCGTAAGGATGGGGGGCGACGAAAAACTGTTTTTT. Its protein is CSVRMGGDEKLFF.

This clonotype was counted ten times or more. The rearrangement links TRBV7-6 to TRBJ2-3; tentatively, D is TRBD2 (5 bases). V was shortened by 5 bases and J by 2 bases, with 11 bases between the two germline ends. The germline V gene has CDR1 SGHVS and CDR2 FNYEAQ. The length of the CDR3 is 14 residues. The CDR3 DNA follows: TGTGCCAGCAGCCCGAGACTATCCACAGATACGCAGTATTTT. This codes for CASSPRLSTDTQYF. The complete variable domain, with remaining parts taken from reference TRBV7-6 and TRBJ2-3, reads GAGVSQSPRYKVTKRGQDVALRCDPISGHVSLYWYRQALGQGPEFLTYFNYEAQQDKSGLPNDRFSAERPEGSISTLTIQRTEQRDSAMYRCASSPRLSTDTQYFGPGTRLTVL.

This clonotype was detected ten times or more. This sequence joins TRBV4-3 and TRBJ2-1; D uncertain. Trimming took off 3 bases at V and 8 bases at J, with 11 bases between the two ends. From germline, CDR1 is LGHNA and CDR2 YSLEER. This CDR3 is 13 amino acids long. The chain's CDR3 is CASSQGYADEQFF. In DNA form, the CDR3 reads TGCGCCAGCAGCCAGGGTTATGCGGATGAGCAGTTCTTC.

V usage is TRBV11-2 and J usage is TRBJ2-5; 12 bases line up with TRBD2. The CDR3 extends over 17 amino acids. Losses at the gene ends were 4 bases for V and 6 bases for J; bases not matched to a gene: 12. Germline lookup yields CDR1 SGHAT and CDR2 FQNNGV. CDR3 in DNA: TGTGCCAGCAGCTCGCGGACTAGCGGGGCCATTATACAGACCCAGTACTTC. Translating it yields CASSSRTSGAIIQTQYF.

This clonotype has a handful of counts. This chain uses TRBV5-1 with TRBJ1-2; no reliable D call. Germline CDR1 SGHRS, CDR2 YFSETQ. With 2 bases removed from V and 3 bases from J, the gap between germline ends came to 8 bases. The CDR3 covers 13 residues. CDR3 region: CASSFGSDYGYTF. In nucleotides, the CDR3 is TGCGCCAGCAGCTTTGGCAGCGACTATGGCTACACCTTC. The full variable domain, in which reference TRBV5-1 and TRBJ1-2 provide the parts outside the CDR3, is KAGVTQTPRYLIKTRGQQVTLSCSPISGHRSVSWYQQTPGQGLQFLFEYFSETQRNKGNFPGRFSGRQFSNSRSEMNVSTLELGDSALYLCASSFGSDYGYTFGSGTRLTVV.

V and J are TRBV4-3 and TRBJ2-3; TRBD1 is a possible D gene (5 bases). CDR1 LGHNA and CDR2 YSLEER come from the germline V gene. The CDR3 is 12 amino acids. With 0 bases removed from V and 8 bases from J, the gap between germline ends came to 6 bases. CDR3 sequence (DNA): TGCGCCAGCAGCCAAGAAGGGGCTACGCAGTATTTT. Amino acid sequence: CASSQEGATQYF.

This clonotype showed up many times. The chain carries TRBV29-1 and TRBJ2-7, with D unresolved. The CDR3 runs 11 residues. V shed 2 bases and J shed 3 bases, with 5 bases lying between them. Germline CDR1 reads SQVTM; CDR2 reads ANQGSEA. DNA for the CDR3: TGCAGCGTTGAAATTGGCTACGAGCAGTACTTC. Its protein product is CSVEIGYEQYF.